These 14 T cell receptor beta chains originate from one sample sequenced in a study of chemoradiotherapy in HPV16-positive cancers. TCRdb keeps only in-frame clones here, not all; method: immunoSEQ multiplex PCR. The sample records some 900 clones, around 88% being singletons. The specimen was tumor tissue, collected from a patient who underwent chemoradiotherapy. The receptors here all came from a human donor with HPV-associated anogenital cancer.

The rearrangement links TRBV7-2 to TRBJ2-6, with 7 bases aligning to TRBD1. Germline loops: CDR1 SGHTA, CDR2 FQGNSA. The ends lost 2 bases at V and 2 bases at J; junction bases unmatched: 12. The CDR3 loop spans 19 amino acids. The CDR3 spells CASSLSQRQGWAGANVLTF. The CDR3 DNA is TGTGCCAGCAGCTTATCCCAACGACAGGGATGGGCTGGGGCCAACGTCCTGACTTTC.

This chain connects TRBV6-5 to TRBJ1-3; 8 positions agree with TRBD1. The CDR3 has 15 residues. Trimming took 9 bases from V and 4 from J; bases not matched to a gene: 11. Germline V CDR1 and CDR2: MNHEY, SVGAGI. This CDR3 is CASGQGSYPGNTIYF. DNA of the CDR3: TGTGCCAGTGGACAGGGATCATACCCAGGAAACACCATATATTTT.

This sequence joins TRBV10-2 and TRBJ1-1; D possibly corresponds to TRBD1 (6 bases). The CDR3 consists of 13 residues. V was pared by 5 bases and J by 1 base, with 8 bases between. Germline V gene lookup returns CDR1 WSHSY and CDR2 SAAADI. The CDR3 nucleotides are TGCGCCAGCAGTCGACAGGAGAACACTGAAGCTTTCTTT. Amino acid sequence: CASSRQENTEAFF.

The V and J genes are TRBV7-2 and TRBJ1-1; possible D gene TRBD1, 5 bases. Trimming took 0 bases from V and 11 from J, leaving 13 bases between them. Germline V CDR1 and CDR2: SGHTA, FQGNSA. CDR3 size: 13 residues. The DNA for the CDR3 is TGTGCCAGCAGCTTAGCGGCCAGGGTTAGGGCTTTCTTT. Its protein product is CASSLAARVRAFF.

This chain uses TRBV7-2 with TRBJ2-7, with TRBD1 matching 7 bases. V shed 5 bases, J shed 2 bases, and the junction held 6 bases outside the gene matches. The CDR3 runs 14 residues. Germline lookup yields CDR1 SGHTA and CDR2 FQGNSA. CDR3 sequence: CASSTGTEPYEQYF. DNA for the CDR3: TGTGCCAGCAGCACCGGGACAGAACCCTACGAGCAGTACTTC.

Judged by abundance, this clone is hyperexpanded. CDR3 in DNA: TGTGCCTGGAGTGTTCTGGGGATGGCTGAAGCTTTCTTT. Its protein is CAWSVLGMAEAFF. V gene TRBV30 combines with J gene TRBJ1-1; no reliable D call. V shed 0 bases and J shed 6 bases, with 11 bases lying between them. Germline V lookup: CDR1 GTSNPN, CDR2 SVGIG (reference sequence). The CDR3 extends over 13 amino acids.

The chain recombines TRBV12-5 with TRBJ2-5; D is ambiguous. The germline CDR1 and CDR2 sequences are LGHNT and FRNRAP. This CDR3 has 12 amino acids. The V end lost 6 bases, the J end lost 5 bases, and 10 bases lay between the germline ends. CDR3 region: CASGTRSETQYF. CDR3 coding DNA: TGTGCTAGTGGGACCCGCTCCGAGACCCAGTACTTC.

Here the CDR3 reads CASSLESSNTGELFF. CDR3 DNA: TGTGCCAGCAGCTTGGAAAGTTCGAACACCGGGGAGCTGTTTTTT. V and J are TRBV5-4 and TRBJ2-2; D is undetermined. In germline, CDR1 is SGHNT, CDR2 YYREEE (reference sequence). The CDR3 extends over 15 amino acids. V lost 0 bases and J 0 bases, leaving 6 bases between the germline ends.

V and J are TRBV30 and TRBJ2-3; tentatively, D is TRBD1 (5 bases). The CDR3 sequence is 15 residues long. Germline V gene sequence: CDR1 GTSNPN, CDR2 SVGIG (reference sequence). V dropped 2 bases and J dropped 0 bases, with 12 bases sitting between them. The CDR3 nucleotides read TGTGCCTGGAGTCCTGGACAAGTGAGCACAGATACGCAGTATTTT. The encoded protein is CAWSPGQVSTDTQYF.

Only one count was recorded for this clone. The chain combines TRBV6-1 with TRBJ2-5; TRBD1 might be the D (6 bases). Per the germline V gene, CDR1 is MNHNS and CDR2 is SASEGT. V shed 7 bases and J shed 7 bases, with 16 bases lying between them. The CDR3 sequence is 13 residues long. The CDR3 protein is CASKGDTDGTQYF. The CDR3, as DNA: TGTGCCAGCAAAGGGGACACGGATGGGACCCAGTACTTC.

This chain uses TRBV9 with TRBJ2-3, with 10 bases that match TRBD2. Germline V lookup: CDR1 SGDLS, CDR2 YYNGEE. CDR3 length equals 15 residues. V trimming: 4 bases; J trimming: 6 bases; junction bases outside the gene matches: 8. The CDR3 DNA reads as TGTGCCAGCAGCTTCAGCGGGGGGGCCGTGGATACGCAGTATTTT. Protein: CASSFSGGAVDTQYF.

This clone was recorded once. The chain uses TRBV5-4 and TRBJ2-5, with 11 bases fitting TRBD2. V gave up 2 bases and J gave up 2 bases; unmatched junction bases: 2. Germline loops: CDR1 SGHNT, CDR2 YYREEE (reference sequence). The CDR3 is 15 residues long. CDR3 amino acids: CASSLGTSGQETQYF. CDR3 coding DNA: TGTGCCAGCAGCTTAGGGACTAGCGGTCAAGAGACCCAGTACTTC.

This clone was recorded once. The rearrangement joins TRBV5-1 to TRBJ1-2; 10 bases agree with TRBD1. J gave up 2 bases and V 3 bases, and 1 base lay outside the gene matches. The germline CDR1 and CDR2 sequences are SGHRS and YFSETQ. The CDR3 contains 14 residues. CDR3 region: CASSSTGGNYGYTF. The CDR3 DNA is TGCGCCAGCAGCTCGACAGGGGGCAACTATGGCTACACCTTC. Together with reference TRBV5-1 and TRBJ1-2, the CDR3 gives the full variable domain: KAGVTQTPRYLIKTRGQQVTLSCSPISGHRSVSWYQQTPGQGLQFLFEYFSETQRNKGNFPGRFSGRQFSNSRSEMNVSTLELGDSALYLCASSSTGGNYGYTFGSGTRLTVV.

CDR3 bases: TGCGCCAGCAGCCAAGATCTAGCGGGGGGGCCAGATACGCAGTATTTT. This encodes CASSQDLAGGPDTQYF. The chain uses TRBV4-3 and TRBJ2-3, with TRBD2 matching 12 bases. The CDR3 runs to 16 residues. CDR1 and CDR2 (germline): LGHNA, YSLEER. Trimming at V came to 0 bases and at J to 4 bases, leaving 2 bases not matched to a gene.